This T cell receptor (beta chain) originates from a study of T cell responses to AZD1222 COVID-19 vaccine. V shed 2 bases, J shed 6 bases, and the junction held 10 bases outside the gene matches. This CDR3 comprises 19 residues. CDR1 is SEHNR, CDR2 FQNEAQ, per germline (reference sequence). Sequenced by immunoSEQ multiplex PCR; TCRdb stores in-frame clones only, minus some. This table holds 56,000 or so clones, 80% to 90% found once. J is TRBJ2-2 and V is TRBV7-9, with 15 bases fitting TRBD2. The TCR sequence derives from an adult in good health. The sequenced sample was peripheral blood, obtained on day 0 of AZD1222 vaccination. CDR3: CASSLRIGLAGGPAGELFF. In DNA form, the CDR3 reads TGTGCCAGCAGCTTAAGGATAGGACTAGCGGGGGGGCCCGCCGGGGAGCTGTTTTTT.